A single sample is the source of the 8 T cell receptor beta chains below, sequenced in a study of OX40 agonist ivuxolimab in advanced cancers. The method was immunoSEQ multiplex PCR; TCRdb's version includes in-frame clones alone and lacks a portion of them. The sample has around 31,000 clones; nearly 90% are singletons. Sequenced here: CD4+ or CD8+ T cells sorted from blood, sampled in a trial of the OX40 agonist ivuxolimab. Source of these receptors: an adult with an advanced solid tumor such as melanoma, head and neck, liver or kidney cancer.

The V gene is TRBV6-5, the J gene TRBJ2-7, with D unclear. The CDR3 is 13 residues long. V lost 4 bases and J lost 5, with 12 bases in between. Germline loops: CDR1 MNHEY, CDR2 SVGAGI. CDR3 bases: TGTGCCAGCAGTTTTGGGCGGTCCGACGAGCAGTACTTC. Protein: CASSFGRSDEQYF.

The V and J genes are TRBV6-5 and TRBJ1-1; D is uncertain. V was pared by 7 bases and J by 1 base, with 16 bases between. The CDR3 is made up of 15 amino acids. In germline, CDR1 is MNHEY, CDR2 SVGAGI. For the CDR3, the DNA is TGTGCCAGCATCCCTTTTGGGCAGACGAACACTGAAGCTTTCTTT. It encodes CASIPFGQTNTEAFF.

The DNA of the CDR3 is TGTGCCAGCAGCTTAGGCGGGAGGCAGCCCCAGCATTTT. It encodes CASSLGGRQPQHF. V and J are TRBV7-2 and TRBJ1-5; D is unresolved. Germline CDR1 reads SGHTA; CDR2 reads FQGNSA. The CDR3 loop spans 13 amino acids. Trimming shortened V by 1 base and J by 7 bases, and 8 bases separated the two germline ends.

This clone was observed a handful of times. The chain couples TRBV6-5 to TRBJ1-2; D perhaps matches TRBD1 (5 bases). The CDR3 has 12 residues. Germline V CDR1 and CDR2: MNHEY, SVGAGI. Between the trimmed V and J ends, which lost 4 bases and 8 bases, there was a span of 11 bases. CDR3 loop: CASSSGLWGYTF. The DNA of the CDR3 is TGTGCCAGCAGTTCGGGACTGTGGGGCTACACCTTC.

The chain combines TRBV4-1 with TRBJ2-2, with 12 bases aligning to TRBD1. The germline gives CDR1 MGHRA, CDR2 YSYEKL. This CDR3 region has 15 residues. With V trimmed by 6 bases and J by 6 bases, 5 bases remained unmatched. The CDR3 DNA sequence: TGCGCCAGCAGTCTCGGGACAGGGGGCCCCGGGGAGCTGTTTTTT. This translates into CASSLGTGGPGELFF.

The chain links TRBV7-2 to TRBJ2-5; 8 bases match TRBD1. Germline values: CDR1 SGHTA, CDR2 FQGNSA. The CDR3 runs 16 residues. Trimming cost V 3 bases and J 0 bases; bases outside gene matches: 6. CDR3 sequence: CASSLGQVGHQETQYF. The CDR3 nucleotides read TGTGCCAGCAGCTTGGGACAGGTGGGCCACCAAGAGACCCAGTACTTC.

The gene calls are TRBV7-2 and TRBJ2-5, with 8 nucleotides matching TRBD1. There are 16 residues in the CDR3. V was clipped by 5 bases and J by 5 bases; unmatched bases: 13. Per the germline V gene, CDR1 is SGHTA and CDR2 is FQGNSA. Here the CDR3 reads CASSPRQGPARETQYF. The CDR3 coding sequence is TGTGCCAGCAGCCCGCGACAGGGGCCCGCCCGGGAGACCCAGTACTTC. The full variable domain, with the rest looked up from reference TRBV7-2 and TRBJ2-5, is GAGVSQSPSNKVTEKGKDVELRCDPISGHTALYWYRQSLGQGLEFLIYFQGNSAPDKSGLPSDRFSAERTGGSVSTLTIQRTQQEDSAVYLCASSPRQGPARETQYFGPGTRLLVL.

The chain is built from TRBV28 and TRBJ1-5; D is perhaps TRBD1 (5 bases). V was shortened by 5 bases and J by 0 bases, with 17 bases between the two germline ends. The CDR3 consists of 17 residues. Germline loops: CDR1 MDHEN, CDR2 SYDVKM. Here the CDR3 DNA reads TGTGCCAGCAGTGGCAGGGCGATAGCTTATAGCAATCAGCCCCAGCATTTT. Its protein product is CASSGRAIAYSNQPQHF.